These 20 T cell receptor beta chains came from one sample sequenced in a study of T cells in Graves' hyperthyroidism and ophthalmopathy. RNA transcripts gave rise to amplified TCR beta CDR3 regions. TCR CDR3 regions were first amplified by RT-PCR with HTBI primers. TCRdb used MiXCR to reprocess the multiplex PCR reads, holding one entry per CDR3 protein. The table lists 35,000 to 40,000 distinct CDR3 sequences, 40% to 55% of them singletons, with approximately 6.2% in the top ten. The sample taken for sequencing was blood. The receptors come from a woman in her 50s with Graves' hyperthyroidism that later progressed to Graves' ophthalmopathy.

This clonotype is termed medium-sized. The DNA for the CDR3 is TGTGCCAGCAGTATGTTCCAGGGTCGCAATCAGCCCCAGCATTTT. This translates into CASSMFQGRNQPQHF. The V call is TRBV2, the J call TRBJ1-5; D perhaps matches TRBD1 (5 bases). Between the trimmed V and J ends, which lost 5 bases and 2 bases, there was a span of 13 bases. The length of the CDR3 is 15 residues. CDR1 SNHLY and CDR2 FYNNEI come from the germline V gene.

The CDR3 spells CASSLRTGSSSPLHF. CDR3 DNA sequence: TGCGCCAGCAGCTTGCGGACAGGGTCGAGTTCACCCCTCCACTTT. This rearrangement joins TRBV5-1 to TRBJ1-6; 8 bases match TRBD1. After removal of 1 base from V and 9 bases from J, the junction contained 6 bases not matched to a gene. Per germline, CDR1 SGHRS and CDR2 YFSETQ. CDR3 size: 15 residues.

In the case of this clonotype: The CDR3 ends on some other residue instead of the conserved phenylalanine or tryptophan, so this is likely a read error. Because the CDR3's place on the DNA is in doubt, the DNA is left out and the CDR3 is given as listed by TCRdb. The J gene is TRBJ1-1, the V gene TRBV10-3. Germline V lookup: CDR1 ENHRY, CDR2 SYGVKD. The CDR3 contains 9 residues when both ends are counted. The chain's CDR3 is CAISAPQFS.

The sample holds a few counts of this clonotype. The chain couples TRBV27 to TRBJ2-2; TRBD1 matches at 8 bases. The germline gives CDR1 MNHEY, CDR2 SMNVEV (reference sequence). The CDR3 is 17 amino acids. V shed 7 bases and J 1 base; nucleotides not matched to a gene: 11. The DNA of the CDR3 is TGTGCCAGCATGAGGCGGCCCGGGACAGGGAACACCGGGGAGCTGTTTTTT. Translated: CASMRRPGTGNTGELFF.

This clonotype was observed at least ten times. V gene TRBV6-5 combines with J gene TRBJ1-4, with TRBD1 as a possible D gene (6 bases). Germline-derived CDR1 and CDR2 are MNHEY and SVGAGI. V was shortened by 1 base and J by 3 bases, with 18 bases between the two germline ends. The CDR3 covers 18 residues. The DNA of the CDR3 is TGTGCCAGCAGTTACTATCAGGGGTCGGAGCGGGCTAATGAAAAACTGTTTTTT. The encoded protein is CASSYYQGSERANEKLFF.

Relative to its sample, this clonotype is medium-sized. CDR3 nucleotides: TGCAGTGCTAGTTTGGGACTAGCGGGGACCTACGAGCAGTACTTC. Translating it yields CSASLGLAGTYEQYF. The chain links TRBV20-1 to TRBJ2-7, with TRBD2 matching over 13 bases. Germline V gene lookup returns CDR1 DFQATT and CDR2 SNEGSKA (reference sequence). CDR3 length equals 15 residues. The junction had 4 bases not matched to a gene; V was cut back by 3 bases and J by 2 bases.

Many counts were recorded for this clonotype. The V and J genes are TRBV3-1 and TRBJ2-3; 7 nucleotides line up with TRBD2. There are 15 residues in the CDR3. Germline CDR1 is LGHDT and CDR2 is YNNKEL (reference sequence). J was trimmed by 4 bases and V by 6 bases; bases with no gene match: 10. The CDR3 is CASRFGLEAPDTQYF. As DNA, the CDR3 is TGTGCCAGCAGGTTCGGACTAGAGGCCCCAGATACGCAGTATTTT.

This clonotype showed up many times. This chain links TRBV13 with TRBJ2-7; TRBD2 is a possible D gene (5 bases). Germline lookup yields CDR1 PRHDT and CDR2 FYEKMQ (reference sequence). The CDR3 covers 14 residues. With 7 bases removed from V and 1 base from J, the gap between germline ends came to 14 bases. The CDR3 DNA sequence: TGTGCCAGCACCCGTACGAGGGCTTCCTACGAGCAGTACTTC. Protein product: CASTRTRASYEQYF.

This clonotype was detected ten times or more. The chain uses TRBV11-3 and TRBJ2-5; D is uncertain. The V gene lost 0 bases and the J gene lost 6 bases, with 14 bases spanning the gap. The length of the CDR3 is 15 residues. From germline, CDR1 is SGHNT and CDR2 YENEEA. CDR3 bases: TGTGCCAGCAGCTTAGATCGCAACAGCTGGAAGACCCAGTACTTC. Residues: CASSLDRNSWKTQYF.

The chain has TRBV11-3 and TRBJ2-7, with D maybe TRBD2 (6 bases). Trimming pared 5 bases from V and 0 bases from J, leaving 14 bases between. CDR1 SGHNT and CDR2 YENEEA come from the germline V gene. This CDR3 contains 15 residues. CDR3 amino acids: CASSTRDGSSYEQYF. Here the CDR3 DNA reads TGTGCCAGCAGCACGCGGGACGGGAGCTCCTACGAGCAGTACTTC. Complete variable domain (other parts from reference TRBV11-3 and TRBJ2-7): EAGVVQSPRYKIIEKKQPVAFWCNPISGHNTLYWYLQNLGQGPELLIRYENEEAVDDSQLPKDRFSAERLKGVDSTLKIQPAELGDSAVYLCASSTRDGSSYEQYFGPGTRLTVT.

As regards this clonotype: At one of its ends the junction is not consistent with the germline gene, which may arise from a read error. This chain links TRBV20-1 with TRBJ1-1, with D perhaps TRBD1 (5 bases). Germline V gene lookup returns CDR1 DFQATT and CDR2 SNEGSKA (reference sequence). The CDR3 is 14 amino acids. DNA of the CDR3: TGCAGAGCTAGCCTCAAGGGGCTCAGGGCTGAAGCCTTCTTT. Translation gives CRASLKGLRAEAFF.

The gene calls are TRBV12-3 or TRBV12-4 and TRBJ2-5; D perhaps matches TRBD2 (6 bases). The CDR3 has 13 amino acids. Between the trimmed V and J ends, which lost 2 bases and 9 bases, there was a span of 13 bases. The CDR3 sequence: CASSLTGDQPQYF. The CDR3, as DNA: TGTGCCAGCAGTTTAACGGGGGACCAGCCCCAGTACTTC.

The rearrangement links TRBV4-2 to TRBJ2-1; 14 bases are shared with TRBD2. CDR1 is LGHNA and CDR2 is YNFKEQ in the germline V gene. The CDR3 covers 20 residues. The trim removed 1 base at V and 3 bases at J, leaving 11 bases unmatched. The CDR3 coding sequence is TGTGCCAGCAGCCAAGCGCCGGGACTAGCGGGGGTCAGAGGCTACAATGAGCAGTTCTTC. Encoded protein: CASSQAPGLAGVRGYNEQFF.

This clonotype counts as medium-sized. The chain uses TRBV14 and TRBJ1-2; TRBD1 might be the D (5 bases). The V end was cut by 4 bases, the J end by 2 bases, with 20 bases between. Germline loops: CDR1 SGHDN, CDR2 FVKESK. The CDR3 runs to 17 residues. The CDR3 spells CASSPWGWVGENYGYTF. CDR3 coding DNA: TGTGCCAGCAGCCCATGGGGGTGGGTAGGAGAAAACTATGGCTACACCTTC.

In its sample, this clonotype was seen many times. The chain recombines TRBV27 with TRBJ2-7, with 9 bases lining up with TRBD1. Germline-derived CDR1 and CDR2 are MNHEY and SMNVEV (reference sequence). The V and J ends lost 4 bases and 3 bases, in that order; junction bases with no gene match: 4. The CDR3 spans 14 residues. The CDR3 DNA follows: TGTGCCAGCAGTTCCCCGGGACAGGGCTACGAGCAGTACTTC. Encoded protein: CASSSPGQGYEQYF.

As regards this clonotype: Possible read error: a much larger clone is one base away. The V gene is TRBV27, the J gene TRBJ1-3; a possible D gene is TRBD1 (5 bases). This CDR3 is built from 16 residues. CDR1 is MNHEY, CDR2 SMNVEV, per germline (reference sequence). The CDR3 region has the DNA TGTGCCAGCAGTCCACGGACACCATACTCTGGAAACACCATAAATTTT. It codes for CASSPRTPYSGNTINF.

As to this clonotype: Being one base from a much bigger clone, this may be a read error. This is likely a read error, given that the CDR3 carries no conserved phenylalanine or tryptophan at its end. This chain connects TRBV27 to TRBJ1-1, with D unresolved. Germline CDR1 and CDR2: MNHEY and SMNVEV (reference sequence). This CDR3 contains 13 residues. With 2 bases removed from V and 5 bases from J, the gap between germline ends came to 9 bases. The CDR3 coding sequence is TGTGCCAGCAGTTTACAGATGGGGACTGAAGCTTTCTAT. The encoded protein is CASSLQMGTEAFY.

The chain has TRBV5-1 and TRBJ2-7, with a possible D match to TRBD1 (5 bases). V was cut by 0 bases and J by 5 bases, with 15 bases left in between. Per germline, CDR1 SGHRS and CDR2 YFSETQ. This CDR3 has 15 residues. In nucleotides, the CDR3 is TGCGCCAGCAGCTTGGTAGCAGGGTATTCCCACGAGCAGTACTTC. Encoded protein: CASSLVAGYSHEQYF. The full variable domain, in which reference TRBV5-1 and TRBJ2-7 provide the parts outside the CDR3, is KAGVTQTPRYLIKTRGQQVTLSCSPISGHRSVSWYQQTPGQGLQFLFEYFSETQRNKGNFPGRFSGRQFSNSRSEMNVSTLELGDSALYLCASSLVAGYSHEQYFGPGTRLTVT.

Ten or more counts support this clonotype. The chain couples TRBV6-1 to TRBJ1-4; D remains ambiguous. Germline V CDR1 and CDR2: MNHNS, SASEGT. This CDR3 has 15 residues. Trimming took 3 bases from V and 8 from J, leaving 16 bases between them. CDR3 protein: CASSDLASGGEKLFF. The DNA for the CDR3 is TGTGCCAGCAGTGATTTGGCAAGTGGAGGGGAAAAACTGTTTTTT.

This clonotype is medium-sized in the sample. The V call is TRBV7-2, the J call TRBJ2-7, with TRBD2 matching 8 bases. Germline trimming cut 3 bases from V and 4 bases from J; bases unmatched to any gene: 5. The CDR3 has 14 amino acids. Germline V CDR1 and CDR2: SGHTA, FQGNSA. This CDR3 is CASSLAASGYEQYF. In DNA form, the CDR3 reads TGTGCCAGCAGCTTGGCCGCTAGCGGGTACGAGCAGTACTTC.